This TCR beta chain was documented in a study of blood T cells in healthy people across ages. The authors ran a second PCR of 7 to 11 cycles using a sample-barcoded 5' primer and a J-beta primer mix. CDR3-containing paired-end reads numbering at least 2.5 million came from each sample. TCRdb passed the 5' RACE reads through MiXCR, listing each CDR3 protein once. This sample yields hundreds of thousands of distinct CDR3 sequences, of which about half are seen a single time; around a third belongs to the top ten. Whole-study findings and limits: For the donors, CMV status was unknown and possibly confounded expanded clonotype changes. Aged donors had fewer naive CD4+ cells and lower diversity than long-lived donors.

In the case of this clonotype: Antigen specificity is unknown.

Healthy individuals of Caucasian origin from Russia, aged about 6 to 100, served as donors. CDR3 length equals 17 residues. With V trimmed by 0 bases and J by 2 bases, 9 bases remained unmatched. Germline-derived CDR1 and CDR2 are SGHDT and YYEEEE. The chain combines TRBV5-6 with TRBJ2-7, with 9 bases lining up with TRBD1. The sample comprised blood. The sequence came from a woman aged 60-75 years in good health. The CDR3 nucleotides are TGTGCCAGCAGCTTGGGTGCCGGGACAGGGTGGACCTACGAGCAGTACTTC. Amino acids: CASSLGAGTGWTYEQYF.